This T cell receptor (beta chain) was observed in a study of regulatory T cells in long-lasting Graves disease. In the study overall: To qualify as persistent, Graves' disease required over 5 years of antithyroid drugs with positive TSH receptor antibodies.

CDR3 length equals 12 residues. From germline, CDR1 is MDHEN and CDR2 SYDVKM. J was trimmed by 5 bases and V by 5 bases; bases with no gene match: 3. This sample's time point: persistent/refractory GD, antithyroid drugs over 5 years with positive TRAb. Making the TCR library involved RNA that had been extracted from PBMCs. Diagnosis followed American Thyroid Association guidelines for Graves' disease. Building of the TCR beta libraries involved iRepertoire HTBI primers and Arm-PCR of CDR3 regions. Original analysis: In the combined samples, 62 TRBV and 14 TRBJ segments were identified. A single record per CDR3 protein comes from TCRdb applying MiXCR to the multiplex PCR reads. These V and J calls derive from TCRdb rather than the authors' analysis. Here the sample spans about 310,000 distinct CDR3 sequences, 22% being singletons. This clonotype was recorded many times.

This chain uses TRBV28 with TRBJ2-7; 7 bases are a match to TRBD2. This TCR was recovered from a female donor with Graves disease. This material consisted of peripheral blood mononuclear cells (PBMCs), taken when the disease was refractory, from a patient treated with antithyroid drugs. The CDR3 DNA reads TGTGCCAGCAGTCCGGGAGGCCACGAGCAGTACTTC. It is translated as CASSPGGHEQYF.